What follows describes a single T cell receptor beta chain. What it binds is unknown. This specimen comes from a study of cytomegalovirus exposure and HLA in healthy donors. Per germline, CDR1 GTSNPN and CDR2 SVGIG (reference sequence). The CDR3 contains 13 residues. V lost 1 base, J lost 7 bases, and 13 bases lay in between. The PCR used 60 Vbeta and 13 Jbeta primers. Study processing details: Later, 80 million or so unique TCR beta chains were counted in an analysis, and approximately 9.9 million of them were shared. Profiled with immunoSEQ multiplex PCR; TCRdb holds only in-frame clones, not every one. V and J calls and clone size are copied from that table; D and trimming were computed from the DNA. The sample contains under 150,000 clones, 84% of which appear only once. Study-level findings and limits: Most TCR sequences were seen very rarely across donors, but some public TCRs occurred in many. Reported performance of the classifier showed diagnosis of cytomegalovirus status with high specificity and sensitivity. In vitro experiments confirmed that three CMV-associated chains were specific for CMV antigens.

This sequence was found in a man aged 45 to 65 in good health and CMV-seronegative. V gene TRBV30 combines with J gene TRBJ1-2; weak D call: TRBD1 (5 bases). Sample: PBMCs. CDR3 sequence reads: CAWSGQPHRGYTF. The CDR3 DNA follows: TGTGCCTGGAGTGGACAGCCACACCGTGGCTACACCTTC. Full variable domain (rest looked up from reference TRBV30 and TRBJ1-2): SQTIHQWPATLVQPVGSPLSLECTVEGTSNPNLYWYRQAAGRGLQLLFYSVGIGQISSEVPQNLSASRPQDRQFILSSKKLLLSDSGFYLCAWSGQPHRGYTFGSGTRLTVV.